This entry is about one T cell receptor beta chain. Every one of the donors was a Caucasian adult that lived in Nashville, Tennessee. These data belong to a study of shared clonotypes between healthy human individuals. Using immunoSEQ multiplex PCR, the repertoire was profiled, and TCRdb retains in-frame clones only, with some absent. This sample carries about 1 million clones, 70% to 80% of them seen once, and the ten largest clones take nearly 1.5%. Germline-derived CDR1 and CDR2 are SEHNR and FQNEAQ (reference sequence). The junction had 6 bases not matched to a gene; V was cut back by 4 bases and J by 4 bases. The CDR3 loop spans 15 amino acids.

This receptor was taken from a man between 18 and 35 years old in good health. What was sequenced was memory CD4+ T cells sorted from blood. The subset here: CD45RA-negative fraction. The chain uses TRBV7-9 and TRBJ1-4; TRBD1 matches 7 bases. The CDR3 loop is CASSSTGANNEKLFF. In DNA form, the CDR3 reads TGTGCCAGCAGCTCAACAGGGGCCAATAATGAAAAACTGTTTTTT.